The clone carrying this TCR beta chain was seen only a few times. Antigen: not known. The limits of the CDR3 on the DNA are not certain, so only TCRdb's listed CDR3 is given. Inclusive of both ends, the CDR3 amounts to 15 amino acids. CD4+ T cells that had been cultured provided DNA sequenced with the Oncomine TCR Beta short-read assay. TCRdb used MiXCR to reprocess the PCR reads, holding one entry per CDR3 protein. The sample lists approximately 15,000 distinct CDR3 sequences, about 29% occurring once. The data were obtained in a study of vaccination and CD4 T cells after COVID-19. As for the study in general: The convalescents, six males and four females, included two who were Hispanic. The cells were exposed to overlapping spike peptides originating from SARS-CoV-2, HCoV-NL63, HCoV-OC43 and HCoV-229E for stimulation.

Treatment given: roughly ten-day PBMC culture with coronavirus spike peptide pools or control peptides (ViraFEST assay). This sequence joins TRBV21-1 and TRBJ2-3; TRBD1 is the table's D call and was not checked against the DNA. TRBV21-1 is a pseudogene segment. What was sequenced was cultured CD4+ T cells from blood. This clonotype was obtained from a human donor with COVID-19. The CDR3 spells CASSKVAWGSDTQYF.